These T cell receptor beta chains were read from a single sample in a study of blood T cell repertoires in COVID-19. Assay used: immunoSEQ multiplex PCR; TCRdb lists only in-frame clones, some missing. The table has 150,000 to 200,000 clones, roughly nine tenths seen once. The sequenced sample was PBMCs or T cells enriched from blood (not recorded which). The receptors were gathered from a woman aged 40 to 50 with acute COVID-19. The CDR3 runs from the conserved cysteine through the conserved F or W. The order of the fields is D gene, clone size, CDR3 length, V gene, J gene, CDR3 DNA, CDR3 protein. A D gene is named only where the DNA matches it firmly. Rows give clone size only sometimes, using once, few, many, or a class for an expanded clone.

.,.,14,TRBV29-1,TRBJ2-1,TGCAGCGTCGTCAGGGGGCGAGACGGGGGGGAGCAGTTCTTC,CSVVRGRDGGEQFF
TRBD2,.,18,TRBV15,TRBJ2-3,TGTGCCACCAGCAGAGATGGAGCTAGCGGGGGAGGCACAGATACGCAGTATTTT,CATSRDGASGGGTDTQYF
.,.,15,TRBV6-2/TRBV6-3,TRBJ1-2,TGTGCCAGCAGTTACTCTCCTGGTCGGAGCTATGGCTACACCTTC,CASSYSPGRSYGYTF
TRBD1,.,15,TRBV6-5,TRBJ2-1,TGTGCCAGCAGTCCCTTCGGACAGGCCGGCGATGAGCAGTTCTTC,CASSPFGQAGDEQFF
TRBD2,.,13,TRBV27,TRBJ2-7,TGTGCCAGCAGTTCGACTAGCCCCTACGAGCAGTACTTC,CASSSTSPYEQYF
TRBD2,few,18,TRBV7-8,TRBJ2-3,TGTGCCAGCAGCCCGCAGAGTACAGGACTAGAATTTGCAGATACGCAGTATTTT,CASSPQSTGLEFADTQYF
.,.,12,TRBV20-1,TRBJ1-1,TGCAGTGCTAGTCTGGGGCAAACTGAAGCTTTCTTT,CSASLGQTEAFF
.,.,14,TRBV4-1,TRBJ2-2,TGCGCCAGCACCTTTTCACGGTGGACCGGGGAGCTGTTTTTT,CASTFSRWTGELFF
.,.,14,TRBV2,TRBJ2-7,TGTGCCAGCAGTGCGGAGGGGGGGCCAAGAGAGCAGTACTTC,CASSAEGGPREQYF
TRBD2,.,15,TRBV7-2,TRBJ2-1,TGTGCCAGCAGCTTAAGTCCGGGAGGCGAGGGTGAGCAGTTCTTC,CASSLSPGGEGEQFF
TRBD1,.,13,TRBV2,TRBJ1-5,TGTGCCAGCGTGGGACAGGGCGGGGAGTCCCAGCATTTT,CASVGQGGESQHF
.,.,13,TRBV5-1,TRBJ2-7,TGCGCCAGCAGGTGGGGACACACCTACGAGCAGTACTTC,CASRWGHTYEQYF
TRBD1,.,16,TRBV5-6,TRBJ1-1,TGTGCCAGCAGCCAGGGACAGGGCGGAAGGATTACTGAAGCTTTCTTT,CASSQGQGGRITEAFF
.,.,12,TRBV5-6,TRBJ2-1,TGTGCCAGCAGCTTGGGTAACTATGAGCAGTTCTTC,CASSLGNYEQFF
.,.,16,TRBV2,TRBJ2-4,TGTGCCAGCAGTCAACAGGGCTCACTAGCCAAAAACATTCAGTACTTC,CASSQQGSLAKNIQYF
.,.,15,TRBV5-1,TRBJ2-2,TGCGCCAGCAGCCGGGTCTTTCAGAACACCGGGGAGCTGTTTTTT,CASSRVFQNTGELFF
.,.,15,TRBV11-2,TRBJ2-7,TGTGCCAGCAGCTTTCCCAGGGGCCACCCCTACGAGCAGTACTTC,CASSFPRGHPYEQYF
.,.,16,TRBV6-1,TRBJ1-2,TGTGCCAGCAGTGAAGCCCACAGGGTTATAGGCTATGGCTACACCTTC,CASSEAHRVIGYGYTF
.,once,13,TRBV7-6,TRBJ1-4,TGTGCCAGCAGCTATACAACTAATGAAAAACTGTTTTTT,CASSYTTNEKLFF
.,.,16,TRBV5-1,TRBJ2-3,TGCGCCAGCAGCTTGGTGGCCTTCGCTAGCACAGATACGCAGTATTTT,CASSLVAFASTDTQYF
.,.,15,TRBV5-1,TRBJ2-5,TGCGCCAGCAGCTTGGGGCCAGGAACAAGGGAGACCCAGTACTTC,CASSLGPGTRETQYF
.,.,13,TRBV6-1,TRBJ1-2,TGTGCCAGCAGTGAAAACAGATACTATGGCTACACCTTC,CASSENRYYGYTF
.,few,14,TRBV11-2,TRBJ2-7,TGTGCCAGCAGCTTAAAGTGGGCGGGGTACGAGCAGTACTTC,CASSLKWAGYEQYF
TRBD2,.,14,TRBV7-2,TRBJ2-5,TGTGCCAGCAGTTCACTAGCGGGGAGTGAGACCCAGTACTTC,CASSSLAGSETQYF
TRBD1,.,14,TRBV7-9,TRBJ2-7,TGTGCCAGCAGCTCAACAGGGACAGGCTACGAGCAGTACTTC,CASSSTGTGYEQYF
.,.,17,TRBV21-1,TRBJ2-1,TGTGCCAGCAGCAGACCGGAGCGGAAAAGCTCCTACAATGAGCAGTTCTTC,CASSRPERKSSYNEQFF
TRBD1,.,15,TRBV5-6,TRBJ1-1,TGTGCCAGCAGCTTGTTCGACAGGGGGCGGACTGAAGCTTTCTTT,CASSLFDRGRTEAFF
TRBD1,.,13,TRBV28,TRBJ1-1,TGTGCCAGCGAGACAGGGGTACCTACTGAAGCTTTCTTT,CASETGVPTEAFF